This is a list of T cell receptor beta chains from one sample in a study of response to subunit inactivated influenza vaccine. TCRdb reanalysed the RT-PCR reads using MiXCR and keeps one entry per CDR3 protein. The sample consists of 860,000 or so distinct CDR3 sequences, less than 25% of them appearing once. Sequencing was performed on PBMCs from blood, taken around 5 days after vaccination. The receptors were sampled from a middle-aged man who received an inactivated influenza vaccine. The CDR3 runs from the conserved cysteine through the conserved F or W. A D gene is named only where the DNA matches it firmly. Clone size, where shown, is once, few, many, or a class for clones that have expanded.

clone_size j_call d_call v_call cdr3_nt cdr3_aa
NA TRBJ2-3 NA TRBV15 TGTGCCACCAGCAGAGAAAAAACAGACACGCAGTATTTT CATSREKTDTQYF
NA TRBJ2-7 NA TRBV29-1 TGCAGCGTAACGGGACGGGGGTACGAGCAGTACTTC CSVTGRGYEQYF
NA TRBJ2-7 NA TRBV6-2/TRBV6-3 TGTGCCAGCAGTTTGACTTTTCAACCTTTCTACGAGCAGTACTTC CASSLTFQPFYEQYF
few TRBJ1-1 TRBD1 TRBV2 TGTGCCAGCAGGGGGAGACAGGGGCACAACACTGAAGCTTTCTTT CASRGRQGHNTEAFF
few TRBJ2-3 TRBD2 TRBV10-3 TGTGCCATCAGCAGCAGGAGGACTAGCGGGAGCCCCGATACGCAGTATTTT CAISSRRTSGSPDTQYF
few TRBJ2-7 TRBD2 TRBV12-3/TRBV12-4 TGTGCCAGCACGGGTGGGACTAGCGGGGGACAATACTTC CASTGGTSGGQYF
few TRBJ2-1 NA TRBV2 TGTGCCAGCAGGCAGGAGACTGAGCAGTTCTTC CASRQETEQFF
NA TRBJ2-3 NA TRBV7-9 TGTGCCGTAGGCCTCTTTGGACAGCCCAGCACAGATACGCAGTATTTT CAVGLFGQPSTDTQYF
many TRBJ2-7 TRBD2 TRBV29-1 TGCAGCGTTGGGGAGGGGCCCTACGAGCAGTACTTC CSVGEGPYEQYF
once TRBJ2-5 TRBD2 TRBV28 TGTGCCAGCAGTTTCCCTAGCGGGGCGGAGACCCAGTACTTC CASSFPSGAETQYF
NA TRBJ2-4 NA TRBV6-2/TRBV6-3 TGTGCCAGCAGTCCGACCCGACTGGGGCGAACCAAAAACATTCAGTACTTC CASSPTRLGRTKNIQYF
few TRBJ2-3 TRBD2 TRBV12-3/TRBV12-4 TGTGCCAGCTCGCCCCCTGGGCTAGCGGATTTCACAGATACGCAGTATTTT CASSPPGLADFTDTQYF
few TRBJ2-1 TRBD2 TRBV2 TGTGCCAGCGACCTGGGACTAGCGGTCAATGAGCAGTTCTTC CASDLGLAVNEQFF
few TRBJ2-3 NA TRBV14 TGTGCCAGCAGCCAAGTCGGAGGGGCCACAGATACGCAGTATTTT CASSQVGGATDTQYF
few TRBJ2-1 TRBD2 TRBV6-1 TGTGCCAGCACCAGACTAGCGGGAAGTGCCTACAATGAGCAGTTCTTC CASTRLAGSAYNEQFF
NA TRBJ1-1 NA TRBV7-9 TGTGCCAGCAGCTTAGTGGTAGCGAACACTGAAGCTTTCTTT CASSLVVANTEAFF
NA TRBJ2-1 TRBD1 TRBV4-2 TGTGCCAGCAGCCCGACAGGGGGCGGCCACAATGAGCAGTTCTTC CASSPTGGGHNEQFF
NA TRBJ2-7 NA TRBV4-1 TGCGCCAGCAGCCAAGCCCCGGAGGGACGCGGGGAGCAGTACTTC CASSQAPEGRGEQYF
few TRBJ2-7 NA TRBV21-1 TGTGCCAGCAGCATACATGGGGGACAGGTCATCCGCGGGCAGTACTTC CASSIHGGQVIRGQYF
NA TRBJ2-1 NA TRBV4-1 TGCGCCAGCAGCCAAGTGTGGTTAGGGAATGATGAGCAGTTCTTC CASSQVWLGNDEQFF
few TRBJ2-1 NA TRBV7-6 TGTGCCAGCAGCTTAGCGGGTCCGGGGTCCTACAATGAGCAGTTCTTC CASSLAGPGSYNEQFF
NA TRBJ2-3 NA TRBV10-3 TGTGCCATCAGTGAGCAGGTCACAGATACGCAGTATTTT CAISEQVTDTQYF
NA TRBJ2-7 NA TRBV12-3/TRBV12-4 TGTGCCAGCAGTTTTATTCCCTCCTACGAGCAGTACTTC CASSFIPSYEQYF
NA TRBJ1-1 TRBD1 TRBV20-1 TGCAGTGCTAGAGTCACCGGGACAGGGGCCACTGAAGCTTTCTTT CSARVTGTGATEAFF
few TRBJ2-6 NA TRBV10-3 TGTGCCATCAGTGACCAGACAGACGTTAGGGAAACTGGGGCCAACGTCCTGACTTTC CAISDQTDVRETGANVLTF
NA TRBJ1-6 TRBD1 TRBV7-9 TGTGCCAGCAGCTCTGTGGACAGGAGTTCACCCCTCCACTTT CASSSVDRSSPLHF
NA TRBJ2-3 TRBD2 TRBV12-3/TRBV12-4 TGTGCCAGCAGTCAATGGACTAGCGGGGAAAGCACAGATACGCAGTATTTT CASSQWTSGESTDTQYF
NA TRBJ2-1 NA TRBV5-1 TGCGCCAGCAGCTTGGAAAGACAGAACAATGAGCAGTTCTTC CASSLERQNNEQFF
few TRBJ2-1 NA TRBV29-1 TGCAGCGCCGCATATCTAGCGCCCAATGAGCAGTTCTTC CSAAYLAPNEQFF
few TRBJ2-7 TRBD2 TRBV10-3 TGTGCCACAAATACGGCGCGGGGGGCCTACGAGCAGTACTTC CATNTARGAYEQYF
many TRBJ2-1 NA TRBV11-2 TGTGCCAGCACCGAGGGGGGACAGTGGAGCTCCTACAATGAGCAGTTCTTC CASTEGGQWSSYNEQFF
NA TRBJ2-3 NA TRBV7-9 TGTGCCAGCAGCCGCGAGCAGCAGTATTTT CASSREQQYF
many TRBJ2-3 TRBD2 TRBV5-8 TGTGCCAGCAGCCCTCTAGCGGGAGACTCAGATACGCAGTATTTT CASSPLAGDSDTQYF
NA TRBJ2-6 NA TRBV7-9 TGTGCCAGCAGCTTAAGGTCGGGGGCTGGGGCCAACGTCCTGACTTTC CASSLRSGAGANVLTF
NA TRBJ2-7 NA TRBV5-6 TGTGCCAGCAGCTACGGACGGAGCCCGAGGTACTTC CASSYGRSPRYF
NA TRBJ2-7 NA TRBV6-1 TGTGCCAGCAGTCTTCGACCCGACCCTGCCTACGAGCAGTACTTC CASSLRPDPAYEQYF
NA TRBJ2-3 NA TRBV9 TGTGCCAGCAGCGTACCCAGCGTGGGTGATACGCAGTATTTT CASSVPSVGDTQYF
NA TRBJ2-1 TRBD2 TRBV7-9 TGTGCCAGCAGCTTAGTGGGGACTAGCGGCCCTGAGCAGTTCTTC CASSLVGTSGPEQFF
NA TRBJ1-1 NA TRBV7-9 TGTGCCAGCAGGGGGGAGGGAGGGTACACTGAAGCTTTCTTT CASRGEGGYTEAFF
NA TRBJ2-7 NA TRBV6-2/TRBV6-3 TGTGCCAGCGATCCGGGGATCGGACTTTCCTACGAGCAGTACTTC CASDPGIGLSYEQYF
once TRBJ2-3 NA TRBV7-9 TGTGCCAGCAGCTTACAGATACCAGGCACAGATACGCAGTATTTT CASSLQIPGTDTQYF
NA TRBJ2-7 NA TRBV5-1 TGCGCCAGCAGCCTTAGACAAGGGGGGGTCTACGAGCAGTACTTC CASSLRQGGVYEQYF